This T cell receptor (beta chain) appears in the sequencing data of a study of cytomegalovirus exposure and HLA in healthy donors. Notes on the study in general: A list of 150 or so TCR beta chains associated with cytomegalovirus was given. When a later analysis compared HLA-associated TCR beta chains with equally common others, the HLA-associated chains turned out to be more clonally expanded and to have lower generation probabilities.

This clone was seen a handful of times. Antigen unknown. The PCR contained 60 Vbeta and 13 Jbeta primers. The table came from immunoSEQ multiplex PCR; TCRdb's copy has only in-frame clones and leaves some out. The sample lists roughly 190,000 clones, under 9.5% seen once, with less than 1.5% in the top ten. V dropped 3 bases and J dropped 15; count of bases not matched to a gene: 15. The CDR3 extends over 15 amino acids. CDR1 is MNHNS and CDR2 is SASEGT in the germline V gene. What was sequenced was PBMCs. The rearrangement uses TRBV6-1 and TRBJ2-1; 9 bases agree with TRBD2. The TCR comes from a woman younger than 45 in good health and CMV-seropositive. The CDR3 sequence: CASSDELAGTSRLFF. Here the CDR3 DNA reads TGTGCCAGCAGTGATGAACTAGCGGGCACGTCAAGGTTGTTCTTC.